This T cell receptor beta chain was recorded in a study of cytomegalovirus exposure and HLA in healthy donors. Notes on the study in general: HLA alleles showed associations with 15,000 to 20,000 TCR beta sequences in a later analysis, at a 0.05 false discovery rate. The authors listed some 160 TCR beta chains as cytomegalovirus-associated.

A word on this clone: The antigen is unknown.

Germline CDR1 and CDR2: KGHSH and LQKENI. V was pared by 0 bases and J by 1 base, with 4 bases of the junction left unmatched. The length of the CDR3 is 16 residues. The PCR used 60 Vbeta and 13 Jbeta primers. Profiling relied on immunoSEQ multiplex PCR, and the TCRdb table lists in-frame clones only, not all of them. The sample contains about 110,000 clones, around 71% of which appear only once. This sequence was found in a boy under 18 in good health and CMV-seronegative. The material sequenced was PBMCs. The rearrangement joins TRBV18 to TRBJ1-1; TRBD1 matches at 8 bases. The CDR3 loop reads CASSPPRTGTNTEAFF. The CDR3, as DNA: TGTGCCAGCTCACCACCTAGGACAGGGACGAACACTGAAGCTTTCTTT. Combining the CDR3 with reference TRBV18 and TRBJ1-1 gives the whole variable domain NAGVMQNPRHLVRRRGQEARLRCSPMKGHSHVYWYRQLPEEGLKFMVYLQKENIIDESGMPKERFSAEFPKEGPSILRIQQVVRGDSAAYFCASSPPRTGTNTEAFFGQGTRLTVV.